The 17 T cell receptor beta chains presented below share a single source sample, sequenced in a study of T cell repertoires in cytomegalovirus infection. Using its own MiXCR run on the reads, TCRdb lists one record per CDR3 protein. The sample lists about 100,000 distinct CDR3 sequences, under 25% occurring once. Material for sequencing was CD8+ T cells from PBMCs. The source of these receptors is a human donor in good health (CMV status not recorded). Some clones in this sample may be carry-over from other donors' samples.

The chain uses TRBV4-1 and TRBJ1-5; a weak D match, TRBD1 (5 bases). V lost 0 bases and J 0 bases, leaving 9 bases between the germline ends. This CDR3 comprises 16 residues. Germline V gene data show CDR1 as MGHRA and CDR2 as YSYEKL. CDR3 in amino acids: CASSQDWGFSNQPQHF. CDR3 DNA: TGCGCCAGCAGCCAAGATTGGGGGTTTAGCAATCAGCCCCAGCATTTT.

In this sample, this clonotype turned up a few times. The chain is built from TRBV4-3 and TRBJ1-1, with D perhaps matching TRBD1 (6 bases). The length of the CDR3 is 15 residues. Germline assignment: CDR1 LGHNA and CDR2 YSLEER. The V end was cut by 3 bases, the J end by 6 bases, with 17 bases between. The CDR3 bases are TGCGCCAGCAGCCAGGATTGGGGGGCTGAGGCTGAAGCTTTCTTT. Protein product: CASSQDWGAEAEAFF.

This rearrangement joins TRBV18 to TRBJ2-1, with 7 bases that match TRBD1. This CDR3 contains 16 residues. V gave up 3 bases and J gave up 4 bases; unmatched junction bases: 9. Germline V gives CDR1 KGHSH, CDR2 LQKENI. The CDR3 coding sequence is TGTGCCAGCTCACCCAGCCGGGACAGTATGTACAATGAGCAGTTCTTC. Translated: CASSPSRDSMYNEQFF.

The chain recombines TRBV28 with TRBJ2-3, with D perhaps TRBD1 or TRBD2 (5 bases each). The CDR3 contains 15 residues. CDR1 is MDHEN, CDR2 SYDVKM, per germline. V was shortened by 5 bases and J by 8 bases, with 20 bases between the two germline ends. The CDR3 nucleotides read TGTGCCAGCAGTCCGAGAAGGGGACCGCGGCGTACGCAGTATTTT. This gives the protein CASSPRRGPRRTQYF.

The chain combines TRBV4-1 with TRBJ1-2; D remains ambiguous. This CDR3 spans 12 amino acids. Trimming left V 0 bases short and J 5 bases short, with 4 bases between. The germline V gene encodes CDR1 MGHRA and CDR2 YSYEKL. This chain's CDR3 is CASSQDGYGYTF. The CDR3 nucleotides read TGCGCCAGCAGCCAAGATGGGTATGGCTACACCTTC.

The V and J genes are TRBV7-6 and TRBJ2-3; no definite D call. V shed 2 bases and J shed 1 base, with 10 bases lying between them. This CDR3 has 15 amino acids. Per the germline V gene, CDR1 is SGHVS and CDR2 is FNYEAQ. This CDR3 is CASSLTLSRTDTQYF. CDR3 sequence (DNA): TGTGCCAGCAGCTTAACACTTTCTCGCACAGATACGCAGTATTTT.

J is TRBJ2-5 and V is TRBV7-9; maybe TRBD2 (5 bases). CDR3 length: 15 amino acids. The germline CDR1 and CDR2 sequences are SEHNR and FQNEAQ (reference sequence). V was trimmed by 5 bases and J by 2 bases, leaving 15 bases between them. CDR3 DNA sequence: TGTGCCAGCAGCCATCCGGTGACTAAACAAGAGACCCAGTACTTC. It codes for CASSHPVTKQETQYF.

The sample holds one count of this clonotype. This chain's CDR3 is CSARPLYSLASPETQYF. Written as DNA, the CDR3 is TGCAGTGCTAGGCCACTTTACTCACTAGCGAGCCCGGAGACCCAGTACTTC. This sequence joins TRBV20-1 and TRBJ2-5, with 7 positions matching TRBD2. CDR1 and CDR2 (germline): DFQATT, SNEGSKA (reference sequence). The CDR3 is 17 amino acids. Losses at the gene ends were 3 bases for V and 5 bases for J; bases not matched to a gene: 18.

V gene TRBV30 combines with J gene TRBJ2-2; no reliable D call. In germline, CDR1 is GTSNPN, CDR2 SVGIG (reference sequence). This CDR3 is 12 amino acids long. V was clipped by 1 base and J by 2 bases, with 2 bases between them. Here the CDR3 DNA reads TGTGCCTGGAGTGGTAACACCGGGGAGCTGTTTTTT. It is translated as CAWSGNTGELFF.

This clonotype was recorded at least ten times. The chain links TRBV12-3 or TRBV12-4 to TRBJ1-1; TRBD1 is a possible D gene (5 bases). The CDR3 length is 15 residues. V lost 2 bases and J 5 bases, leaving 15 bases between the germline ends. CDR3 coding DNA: TGTGCCAGCAGTTTATTTGGGGCCTCGGCGACTGAAGCTTTCTTT. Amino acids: CASSLFGASATEAFF.

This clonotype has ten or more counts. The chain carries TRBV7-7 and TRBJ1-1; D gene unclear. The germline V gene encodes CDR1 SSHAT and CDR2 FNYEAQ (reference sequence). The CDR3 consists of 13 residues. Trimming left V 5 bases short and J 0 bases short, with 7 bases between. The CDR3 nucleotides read TGTGCCAGCAGCCGAGGAGTGAACACTGAAGCTTTCTTT. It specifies CASSRGVNTEAFF.

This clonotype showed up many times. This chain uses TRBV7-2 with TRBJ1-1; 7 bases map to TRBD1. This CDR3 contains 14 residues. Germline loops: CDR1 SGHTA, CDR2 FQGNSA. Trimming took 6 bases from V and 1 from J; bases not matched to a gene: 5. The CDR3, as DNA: TGTGCCAGCAGGAAGGGGGCGACGAACACTGAAGCTTTCTTT. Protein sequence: CASRKGATNTEAFF.

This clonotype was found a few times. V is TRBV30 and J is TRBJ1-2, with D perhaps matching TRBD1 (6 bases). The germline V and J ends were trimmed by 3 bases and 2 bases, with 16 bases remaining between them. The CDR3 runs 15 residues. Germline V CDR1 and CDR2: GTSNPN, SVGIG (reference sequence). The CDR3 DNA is TGTGCCTGGAGCCTACCCCTACAGGGCAACTATGGCTACACCTTC. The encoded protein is CAWSLPLQGNYGYTF.

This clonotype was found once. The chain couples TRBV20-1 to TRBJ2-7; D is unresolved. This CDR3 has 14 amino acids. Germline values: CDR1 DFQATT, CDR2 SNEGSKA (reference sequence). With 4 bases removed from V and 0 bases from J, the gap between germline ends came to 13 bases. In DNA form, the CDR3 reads TGCAGTGCTACCCCGACTGAGAGCTCCTACGAGCAGTACTTC. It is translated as CSATPTESSYEQYF.

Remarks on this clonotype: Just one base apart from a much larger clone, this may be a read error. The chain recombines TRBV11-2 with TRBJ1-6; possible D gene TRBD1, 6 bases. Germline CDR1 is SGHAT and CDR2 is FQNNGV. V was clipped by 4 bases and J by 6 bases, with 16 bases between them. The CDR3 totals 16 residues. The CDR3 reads CASSSQGRGGNSPLHF. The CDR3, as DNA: TGTGCCAGCAGCTCGCAGGGAAGGGGGGGTAATTCACCCCTCCACTTT.

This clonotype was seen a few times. The CDR3 sequence: CASSRPTDTQYF. As DNA, the CDR3 is TGTGCCAGCAGCCGACCCACAGATACGCAGTATTTT. V usage is TRBV7-9 and J usage is TRBJ2-3, with D unresolved. Trimming cost V 5 bases and J 2 bases, with 5 bases left between them. The CDR3 consists of 12 residues. CDR1 and CDR2 (germline): SEHNR, FQNEAQ (reference sequence).

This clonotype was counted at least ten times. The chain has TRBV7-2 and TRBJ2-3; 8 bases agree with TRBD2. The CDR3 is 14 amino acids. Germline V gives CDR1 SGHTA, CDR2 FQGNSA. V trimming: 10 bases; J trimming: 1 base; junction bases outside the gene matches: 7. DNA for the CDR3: TGTGCCACCGGCGGGCGGGGGGGCACAGATACGCAGTATTTT. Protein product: CATGGRGGTDTQYF.